A selection of T cell receptor beta chains follows, all from one sample in a study of response to subunit inactivated influenza vaccine. TCRdb reprocessed the RT-PCR reads via MiXCR and lists one record per CDR3 protein. The repertoire holds hundreds of thousands of distinct CDR3 sequences, with 10% to 15% as singletons. This specimen was PBMCs from blood, taken on the day of vaccination. These receptor sequences come from a man between 50 and 59 years old who received an inactivated influenza vaccine. The conserved cysteine and the conserved F or W are not part of the CDR3 here.

>TRBJ1-1|TRBV15
ATSKWGTEAF
>TRBJ2-3|TRBV5-1
ASSFTGDTDTQY
>TRBJ2-1|TRBV5-1
ASTPGTSDNEQS
>TRBJ2-2|TRBV29-1
SVEVRAGGRGANTGELF
>TRBJ2-2|TRBV19
ASRPWYRGSAGELF
>TRBJ1-5|TRBV28
ASSFRTFDNQPQH
>TRBJ2-7|TRBV4-1
ASSQVGKDRAFEQY
>TRBJ1-6|TRBV27
ASNPSGRYNSPLH
>TRBJ1-6|TRBV28
ASSFWLPNSPLH
>TRBJ1-3|TRBV6-1
ASSPPSATGNTIY
>TRBJ2-5|TRBV4-1
ASSHLAVWVSETQY
>TRBJ1-2|TRBV6-1
ASSNARSYT
>TRBJ1-4|TRBV27
ASSRRGGIEKLF
>TRBJ2-3|TRBV28
ASSRRTGWTSGSTDTQY
>TRBJ2-7|TRBV6-5
ASSYSWPGGSSYEQY
>TRBJ2-2|TRBV7-9
ASSTSGTDTGELF
>TRBJ2-7|TRBV12-3/TRBV12-4
ASSGLESYEQY
>TRBJ1-4|TRBV20-1
SASRGGNEKLF
>TRBJ2-7|TRBV6-5
ASSYSALGQGNYEQY
>TRBJ1-4|TRBV5-1
ASSLVGFDEKLF
>TRBJ1-2|TRBV6-1
ASSPQGTNYGYT
>TRBJ2-7|TRBV3-1
ASSPLPAAGTGDEQY
>TRBJ2-5|TRBV7-2
ASSGGGRIQETQY
>TRBJ2-3|TRBV14
ASSHQRGPSTDTQY
>TRBJ1-5|TRBV4-1
ASSQYRDSNQPQH
>TRBJ1-6|TRBV7-9
ASSRGLGSPLH
>TRBJ2-1|TRBV29-1
SVGLAQMAGMSSYNEQF
>TRBJ2-1|TRBV20-1
SASAVGGGWNEQF
>TRBJ2-1|TRBV5-1
ASSSGTGLDEQF
>TRBJ1-5|TRBV20-1
SARSAGNQPQH
>TRBJ2-5|TRBV5-1
ASSFAASGDPRETQY
>TRBJ2-5|TRBV4-1
ATSLAGGPGETQY
>TRBJ2-1|TRBV7-9
ASSLGREMDEQF
>TRBJ2-1|TRBV12-3/TRBV12-4
ASNLAGQSYNEQF
>TRBJ2-7|TRBV29-1
SVEEQTRTSGGARLTYEQY
>TRBJ2-1|TRBV3-1
ASSQPLAGVPRGQF
>TRBJ2-3|TRBV11-2
ASSLDELQGAWDTDTQY
>TRBJ2-3|TRBV20-1
SARAGLAGGRDTDTQY
>TRBJ2-7|TRBV28
ASSPHGTGEQY
>TRBJ2-7|TRBV4-2
ASSQEGGSYEQY
>TRBJ2-1|TRBV6-5
ASSYLGLAGANEQF
>TRBJ2-7|TRBV20-1
SASGILSYEQY
>TRBJ2-1|TRBV7-2
ASSFMNNEQF
>TRBJ2-1|TRBV6-2/TRBV6-3
ASSYSMGQGTYNEQF
>TRBJ2-5|TRBV16
ASSQFRAAKETQY
>TRBJ2-7|TRBV12-3/TRBV12-4
ASGGVYYEQY
>TRBJ2-7|TRBV29-1
RVRQLTGSEQY
>TRBJ2-3|TRBV12-3/TRBV12-4
ASNRGLTDTQY
>TRBJ2-2|TRBV6-2/TRBV6-3
ASRHATSRNLAINTGELF
>TRBJ2-7|TRBV20-1
SARSDRGTYEQY
>TRBJ2-3|TRBV4-2
ASSQEWVTRATQY
>TRBJ2-7|TRBV4-2
ASSQEQTYEQY
>TRBJ2-5|TRBV29-1
SVDFISGKETQY